The clone carrying this T cell receptor (beta chain) was detected a few times. These data are taken from a study of cytomegalovirus exposure and HLA in healthy donors. Trimming at V came to 5 bases and at J to 0 bases, leaving 5 bases not matched to a gene. There are 15 residues in the CDR3. Germline CDR1 is MNHEY and CDR2 is SMNVEV (reference sequence). TCRdb keeps only in-frame clones here, not all; method: immunoSEQ multiplex PCR. The sample carries hundreds of thousands of clones, 75% to 90% recorded once. Sequenced input: PBMCs. This clonotype originated in a woman in her thirties in good health and CMV-seropositive. J is TRBJ1-2 and V is TRBV27; 8 nucleotides match TRBD1. CDR3 nucleotide sequence: TGTGCCAGCAGTATCAGGACAGGGACTAACTATGGCTACACCTTC. Translated: CASSIRTGTNYGYTF.